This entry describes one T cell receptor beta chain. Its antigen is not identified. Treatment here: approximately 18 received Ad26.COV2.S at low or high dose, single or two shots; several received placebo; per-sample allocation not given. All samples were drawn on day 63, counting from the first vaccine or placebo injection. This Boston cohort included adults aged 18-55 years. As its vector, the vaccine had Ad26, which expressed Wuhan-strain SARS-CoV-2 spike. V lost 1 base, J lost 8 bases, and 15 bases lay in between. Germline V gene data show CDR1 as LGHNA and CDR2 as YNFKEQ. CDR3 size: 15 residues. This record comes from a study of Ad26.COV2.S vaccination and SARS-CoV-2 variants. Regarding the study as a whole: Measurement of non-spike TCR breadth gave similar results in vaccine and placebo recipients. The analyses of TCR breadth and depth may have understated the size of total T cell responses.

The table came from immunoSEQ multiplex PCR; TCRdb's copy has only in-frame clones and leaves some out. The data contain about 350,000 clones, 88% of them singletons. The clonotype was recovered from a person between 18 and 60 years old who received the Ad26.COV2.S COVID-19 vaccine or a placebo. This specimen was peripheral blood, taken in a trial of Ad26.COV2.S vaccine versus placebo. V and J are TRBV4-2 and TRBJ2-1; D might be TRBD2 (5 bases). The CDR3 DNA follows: TGTGCCAGCAGCCAAGCCTCGTGGACTTCGTATGAGCAGTTCTTC. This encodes CASSQASWTSYEQFF.